This paragraph reports one T cell receptor beta chain. This clonotype was detected many times. Its cognate antigen has yet to be identified. Per-base qualities were not stored, and no clone one base away is much larger. The sample originates from a study of T cells in Graves' hyperthyroidism and ophthalmopathy (dated by TCRdb to about 2019). Study-level background: Peripheral blood was collected at initial diagnosis, before any treatment. To identify TCR V-J signatures that set the groups apart, the researchers used a discovery cohort of approximately 98 patients, made up of roughly 45 with Graves' ophthalmopathy and about 55 with stable Graves' hyperthyroidism. Whether ophthalmopathy could be predicted prospectively was tested in an independent validation cohort made up of approximately 19 hyperthyroidism patients plus 17 patients who later progressed to ophthalmopathy. The roughly 94 discovery patients were randomly split 7:3 into training and test sets. Thyroid tissue and blood T-cell repertoires from six Graves' hyperthyroidism patients were also compared in the study. After blood sampling, hyperthyroidism patients were treated with methimazole at a starting dose of 30 mg daily, and ophthalmopathy patients were treated with high-dose intravenous methylprednisolone. TCR Vbeta CDR3 sequencing of 140 or so peripheral blood samples (approximately 44 ophthalmopathy, over 70 hyperthyroidism and approximately 17 progressor patients) is reported in the paper. The study at large found these results: Ophthalmopathy was separated from stable hyperthyroidism by a 13 V-J signature model, with 85% to 90% sensitivity and approximately 81% specificity obtained in cross-validation and 80%/75% obtained in testing. In validation, the model predicted progression to ophthalmopathy a median of around six months before onset, with about 71% sensitivity and roughly 72% specificity. No statistical method was used to set the sample size in advance, and investigators knew the group allocation. Most expanded thyroid clonotypes (frequency above 0.001) were also detected in blood, a finding suggesting that blood repertoires may reflect thyroid immune responses.

TCR beta CDR3 regions were amplified from RNA transcripts. A first-round RT-PCR of the TCR CDR3 used the HTBI primer set with the Qiagen OneStep RT-PCR kit. The libraries were constructed in a second round of multiplex PCR and then size-selected and purified. Libraries were sequenced paired-end with 100 bp reads on an Illumina HiSeq2000. As for the authors' bioinformatics: SOAPnuke was used to process the raw data, throwing out any read that contained adapters or uncalled bases, had a mean Phred below 15, or lacked an exact constant-primer or identifier match. COPE v1.2.5 was used to merge high-quality paired reads, and clonotypes were defined as unique nucleotide sequences. MiTCR v1.1 was used to align the clonotypes against IMGT TRBV, TRBD and TRBJ reference segments. The analysis included only V-J combinations with a frequency above 0.0001, which together covered 99.2% of the repertoires. The TCS score was defined as the ratio of F50 (clonal expansion) to E x V (chaos), calculated using BLOSUM62-based TCRdist between CDR3 peptides within each V-J. Welch's t-statistics and random forest reduced 514 V-J features to around 14, which were used in a naive Bayes classifier (R e1071). TCRdb itself trimmed the public reads at Q25 with fastp, ran MiXCR and retained productive beta chains. CDR3 protein duplicates are merged, each entry listing the most common genes and DNA. V and J calls and clone size were set by TCRdb, not the authors. The sample table shows roughly 380,000 distinct CDR3 sequences, and approximately 15% are seen once. Clones ranked in the top ten supply approximately 5.8% of the sample.

Its CDR3 holds 14 amino acids, cysteine through phenylalanine. Kept here is only the CDR3 DNA, which spans 42 bases and is read in frame from base 1. Sequences MNHEY (CDR1) and SVGEGT (CDR2) are obtained from the germline V gene. V and J are truncated by 2 bases and 5 bases respectively, leaving an intervening sequence of 13 bases. Stable Graves' hyperthyroidism was defined as no progression to ophthalmopathy during 18 months of follow-up. The hyperthyroidism patients were between 18 and 65 years old and newly diagnosed, with a disease duration of less than 2 months. Exclusion was applied to patients with uncontrolled infections, other autoimmune diseases, pregnancy or lactation. Diagnoses were established on the basis of clinical symptoms, serum thyroxine and TRAb, thyroid ultrasound, and orbital computed tomography. Ficoll-Paque density gradient centrifugation was used to isolate PBMCs from approximately 10 ml of fresh peripheral blood. Total RNA was extracted using Trizol reagent, and RNA quality was assessed on an Agilent 2100 Bioanalyzer.

The sequenced sample consisted of blood. The chain employs TRBV6-2 or TRBV6-3 and TRBJ2-7, with the D gene uncertain. This sequence was found in a woman aged 18-30 years with Graves' hyperthyroidism. This receptor has the CDR3 CASSYEIKGHEQYF. The DNA is as follows: TGTGCCAGCAGTTACGAGATCAAGGGCCACGAGCAGTACTTC.